These 21 T cell receptor delta chains were all obtained from the same sample, sequenced in a study of γδ T cells in repeated Plasmodium falciparum infection. Flow sorting of PBMC yielded separate Vgamma9/Vdelta2+ and Vdelta2-negative gammadelta T cell populations for bulk repertoire analysis. TCRdb reanalyzed the multiplex PCR reads using CATT. The sample records 75,000 to 95,000 delta-chain clones, over 0.9% being singletons. Sequenced: gamma-delta T cells from blood. These receptor sequences come from a pool of human donors (malaria-infected and uninfected, not separated).

The sample holds a few counts of this clone. The protein recorded in TCRdb matches a much larger clone and deviates from this DNA's translation at residue 9, suggesting a read error; the protein here is obtained by translating the DNA. The V call is TRDV1, the J call TRDJ1; no clear D. The CDR3 loop spans 15 amino acids. Deletions cut 5 bases from V and 8 bases from J, with 21 bases between. Germline V lookup: CDR1 TSWWSYY, CDR2 QGS. CDR3 bases: TGTGCTCTTGGGCTTAGCCCCACCGTCACCGTCAAACTCATCTTT. Its translation is CALGLSPTVTVKLIF.

This clone came up many times. The protein given by TCRdb reflects a much larger clone and differs at residue 6 from this DNA's translation, likely from a read error; the protein shown is the DNA's translation. The identical CDR3 is also encoded by other nucleotide sequences in the sample. The rearrangement joins TRDV2 to TRDJ1; 8 nucleotides agree with TRDD3. The V gene end was trimmed by 7 bases and the J gene end by 1 base; junction bases not matched to a gene: 16. This CDR3 has 17 amino acids. Looked up from germline, CDR1 is GEAIGNYY and CDR2 is EKD. CDR3 nucleotides: TGTGCCTGCGACCGGATTGGGGGATCTCCGGGCACCGATAAACTCATCTTT. Encoded protein: CACDRIGGSPGTDKLIF.

As concerns this clone: The TCRdb record carries a much larger clone's protein, which differs from this DNA's translation at residue 3; a read error is the likely cause, and the protein listed here is the DNA translation. V usage is TRDV1 and J usage is TRDJ1; perhaps TRDD3 as D (6 bases). TCRdb supplies no J gene; here it was assigned by aligning the nucleotide sequence to germline. The germline CDR1 and CDR2 sequences are TSWWSYY and QGS. The CDR3 sequence is 20 residues long. Here the CDR3 reads CAPGEGPGLSYGTGTDKLIF. The CDR3, as DNA: TGTGCTCCTGGGGAAGGACCCGGCCTATCCTATGGAACGGGTACCGATAAACTCATCTTT.

A word on this clone: The translation of this DNA and the TCRdb protein of a much larger clone differ at residue 7, probably owing to a read error; the protein shown here is translated from the DNA. The J gene is TRDJ1, the V gene TRDV1; 9 nucleotides align to TRDD3. Germline CDR1 reads TSWWSYY; CDR2 reads QGS. CDR3 length: 18 residues. The trim removed 7 bases at V and 2 bases at J, leaving 17 bases unmatched. CDR3 sequence (DNA): TGTGCTCTTGAGCCTTCCTGCGATAAGTGGGGGATAACCGATAAACTCATCTTT. The encoded protein is CALEPSCDKWGITDKLIF.

This clone occurred a few times. Only one base separates this from a far larger clonotype, so it likely reflects a read error. This sample also contains other DNA sequences that code for the same CDR3. The V and J genes are TRDV2 and TRDJ1; 8 positions agree with TRDD3. Because TCRdb records no J gene, it was assigned here through a match of the DNA to germline. The CDR3 contains 16 residues. Looked up from germline, CDR1 is GEAIGNYY and CDR2 is EKD. V lost 7 bases and J lost 0; bases outside the gene matches: 12. Here the CDR3 DNA reads TGTGCCTGCGAGCAACTGGGGGCCCCGTACACCGATAAACTCATCTTT. It translates to CACEQLGAPYTDKLIF.

Concerning this clone: TCRdb's protein, taken from a much larger clone, differs from this DNA's translation at residue 13, likely owing to a read error; the protein displayed comes from the DNA. V and J are TRDV2 and TRDJ1; 10 nucleotides match TRDD3. TCRdb carries no J gene annotation; the J gene was assigned here by matching the DNA with germline. The germline gives CDR1 GEAIGNYY, CDR2 EKD. With 0 bases clipped from V and 1 base from J, the junction kept 13 bases outside the gene matches. The CDR3 is made up of 19 amino acids. This CDR3 is CACDTGWGIIQRCTDKLIF. CDR3 sequence (DNA): TGTGCCTGTGACACCGGCTGGGGGATAATACAGCGGTGCACCGATAAACTCATCTTT.

On this clone: TCRdb's entry gives the protein of a much larger clone, which mismatches this DNA's translation at residue 17, likely from a read error; the protein reported here is translated from the DNA. V gene TRDV1 combines with J gene TRDJ1, with D hard to call. The germline V gene encodes CDR1 TSWWSYY and CDR2 QGS. The CDR3 has 19 amino acids. The CDR3 protein is CALGEPSRPYSWYTDKPIF. DNA of the CDR3: TGTGCTCTTGGGGAACCGTCCCGCCCGTATTCATGGTACACCGATAAACCCATCTTT.

As for this clone: The mismatch at residue 14 between this DNA's translation and the TCRdb protein of a much larger clone likely reflects a read error; the protein shown is translated from the DNA. The rearrangement joins TRDV2 to TRDJ1; perhaps TRDD3 as D (6 bases). The J gene, missing from TCRdb, was assigned here through DNA to germline matching. The germline V gene encodes CDR1 GEAIGNYY and CDR2 EKD. CDR3 length equals 18 residues. The DNA for the CDR3 is TGTGCCTGTGACACCCTTGACGAGGGGCTGGGGTTCACCTATAAACTCATCTTT. Translated, it gives CACDTLDEGLGFTYKLIF.

To note about this clone: Other DNA sequences of this sample code for an identical CDR3. The chain joins TRDV1 to TRDJ1; D possibly corresponds to TRDD3 (6 bases). The J gene was missing in TCRdb and was found by matching the end of the DNA to germline. CDR1 is TSWWSYY, CDR2 QGS, per germline. This CDR3 has 17 amino acids. V lost 3 bases, J lost 0 bases, and 17 bases lay in between. The DNA of the CDR3 is TGTGCTCTTGGGGATGGTTGGGGGGCCCTGAACACCGATAAACTCATCTTT. Its translation is CALGDGWGALNTDKLIF.

Comment on this clone: The protein TCRdb gives is from a much larger clone and does not agree with this DNA's translation at residue 17, likely a read error; the protein shown here comes from the DNA. This chain connects TRDV1 to TRDJ1; possibly TRDD3 for D (6 bases). Here the J gene came from matching the DNA to germline, since TCRdb omits it. The CDR3 loop spans 24 amino acids. The V and J ends lost 0 bases and 8 bases respectively, with 43 bases between them. CDR1 TSWWSYY and CDR2 QGS come from the germline V gene. The CDR3 bases are TGTGCTCTTGGGGAACTTCGTGGGATCAATTTACTCCCCCCAATCGGTGATGGGGGCACAAAACTCATCTTT. Translated: CALGELRGINLLPPIGDGGTKLIF.

On this clone: The protein TCRdb gives is from a much larger clone and does not agree with this DNA's translation at residue 11, likely a read error; the protein shown here comes from the DNA. The chain has TRDV2 and TRDJ1; TRDD3 matches at 8 bases. The germline V gene encodes CDR1 GEAIGNYY and CDR2 EKD. With V trimmed by 3 bases and J by 4 bases, 15 bases remained unmatched. The CDR3 length is 17 residues. CDR3 nucleotides: TGTGCCTGTGACCCCGGCGAAGAATGGGGGATGCGCGATAAACTCATCTTT. Translating gives CACDPGEEWGMRDKLIF.

This clone was found a few times. This likely reflects a read error, since a far larger clone is one base away. Within the sample, other DNA sequences also encode this same CDR3. This rearrangement joins TRDV1 to TRDJ1; TRDD3 might be the D (6 bases). TCRdb offers no J gene call, so here the DNA was matched to germline to obtain one. The CDR3 consists of 19 residues. Per the germline V gene, CDR1 is TSWWSYY and CDR2 is QGS. The CDR3 here is CALGELAPPWGHRTDKLIF. The CDR3 DNA reads as TGTGCTCTCGGGGAACTAGCCCCTCCCTGGGGTCATCGGACCGATAAACTCATCTTT.

Only a few counts were recorded for this clone. The protein recorded in TCRdb matches a much larger clone and deviates from this DNA's translation at residue 16, suggesting a read error; the protein here is obtained by translating the DNA. V usage is TRDV2 and J usage is TRDJ1, with 11 bases lining up with TRDD3. Germline lookup yields CDR1 GEAIGNYY and CDR2 EKD. Trimming cost V 7 bases and J 0 bases; bases outside gene matches: 27. This CDR3 comprises 22 residues. The DNA of the CDR3 is TGTGCCTGCAAACTTCCTATCCCCTCGTACTGGGGGATAAGAGTGTACACCGATAAACTCATCTTT. Protein sequence: CACKLPIPSYWGIRVYTDKLIF.

In this sample, this clone turned up a few times. It is likely a read error: a sequence one base away is far more abundant. Other nucleotide sequences in the sample specify the same CDR3. The rearrangement joins TRDV1 to TRDJ1; TRDD3 matches 9 bases. The J gene, not given by TCRdb, was assigned here from a germline match of the nucleotide sequence. Germline values: CDR1 TSWWSYY, CDR2 QGS. V shed 4 bases, J shed 8 bases, and the junction held 8 bases outside the gene matches. The CDR3 contains 14 residues. CDR3: CALGVQVLGEKLIF. CDR3 in DNA: TGTGCTCTTGGGGTCCAGGTACTGGGGGAGAAACTCATCTTT.

On this clone: Given a far larger clone just one base away, this is likely a sequencing read error. This sample includes further DNA sequences coding for the same CDR3. The CDR3 DNA reads as TGTGCTCTTGGGGAACTGGGATTCCTAGGGGGGTACGCCGATAAACTCATCTTT. It encodes CALGELGFLGGYADKLIF. The chain joins TRDV1 to TRDJ1; a weak D match, TRDD2 (6 bases). From germline, CDR1 is TSWWSYY and CDR2 QGS. CDR3 length: 18 amino acids. Trimming removed 0 bases at V and 3 bases at J, with 20 bases between.

This clone was counted at least ten times. TCRdb's entry gives the protein of a much larger clone, which mismatches this DNA's translation at residue 9, likely from a read error; the protein reported here is translated from the DNA. The V gene is TRDV2, the J gene TRDJ1, with 8 bases that match TRDD3. The germline V gene has CDR1 GEAIGNYY and CDR2 EKD. V trimming: 3 bases; J trimming: 2 bases; junction bases outside the gene matches: 16. This CDR3 is 18 amino acids long. CDR3 in amino acids: CACDPVLGGPGRTDKLIF. CDR3 nucleotides: TGTGCCTGTGACCCCGTACTGGGGGGTCCGGGGAGAACCGATAAACTCATCTTT.

Of note for this clone: TCRdb's protein, taken from a much larger clone, differs from this DNA's translation at residue 12, likely owing to a read error; the protein displayed comes from the DNA. V gene TRDV1 combines with J gene TRDJ1; 8 nucleotides agree with TRDD3. TCRdb supplies no J gene; here it was assigned by aligning the nucleotide sequence to germline. The CDR3 extends over 16 amino acids. J was trimmed by 7 bases and V by 6 bases; bases with no gene match: 16. The germline V gene encodes CDR1 TSWWSYY and CDR2 QGS. The CDR3 DNA follows: TGTGCTCTTGGTAGGGCTACTCTGGGGGACAACGGTAAACTCATCTTT. Amino acid sequence: CALGRATLGDNGKLIF.

This clone was seen a handful of times. A far larger clone is a single base away, which makes a read error likely. The V and J genes are TRDV1 and TRDJ1; TRDD3 matches at 11 bases. TCRdb lists no J gene, so it was determined here by aligning the DNA to germline. The germline gives CDR1 TSWWSYY, CDR2 QGS. The CDR3 length is 23 residues. CDR3: CALGATRISPVLGDRFGTDKLIF. In DNA form, the CDR3 reads TGCGCTCTTGGCGCGACGCGGATTTCCCCCGTACTGGGGGATAGATTTGGCACCGATAAACTCATCTTT.

This clone was counted many times. This specimen includes other DNA sequences encoding the same CDR3. The rearrangement joins TRDV2 to TRDJ1, with D perhaps TRDD3 (5 bases). The CDR3 has 15 residues. Per germline, CDR1 GEAIGNYY and CDR2 EKD. Trimming took off 0 bases at V and 0 bases at J, with 10 bases between the two ends. CDR3 sequence: CACDTVGRYTDKLIF. Written as DNA, the CDR3 is TGTGCCTGTGACACCGTGGGGAGATACACCGATAAACTCATCTTT.

To note about this clone: TCRdb's protein, taken from a much larger clone, differs from this DNA's translation at residue 14, likely owing to a read error; the protein displayed comes from the DNA. J is TRDJ1 and V is TRDV1, with unresolved D. The CDR3 spans 19 residues. Germline assignment: CDR1 TSWWSYY and CDR2 QGS. Trimming took off 0 bases at V and 2 bases at J, with 22 bases between the two ends. The chain's CDR3 is CALGELVGIGRKQTDKLIF. DNA of the CDR3: TGTGCTCTTGGGGAACTAGTTGGTATTGGGCGGAAACAAACCGATAAACTCATCTTT.

The sample holds many counts of this clone. The TCRdb record carries a much larger clone's protein, which differs from this DNA's translation at residue 15; a read error is the likely cause, and the protein listed here is the DNA translation. The V call is TRDV1, the J call TRDJ1; D is unresolved. In the absence of a J gene in TCRdb, the DNA was matched to germline to assign it here. This CDR3 region has 19 residues. The V gene's germline CDR1 is TSWWSYY and CDR2 QGS. The CDR3 DNA sequence: TGTGCTCTTGGGGCGCCTTATGATCCGACTCTTAAATCCACCGGTAAACTCATCTTT. It specifies CALGAPYDPTLKSTGKLIF.